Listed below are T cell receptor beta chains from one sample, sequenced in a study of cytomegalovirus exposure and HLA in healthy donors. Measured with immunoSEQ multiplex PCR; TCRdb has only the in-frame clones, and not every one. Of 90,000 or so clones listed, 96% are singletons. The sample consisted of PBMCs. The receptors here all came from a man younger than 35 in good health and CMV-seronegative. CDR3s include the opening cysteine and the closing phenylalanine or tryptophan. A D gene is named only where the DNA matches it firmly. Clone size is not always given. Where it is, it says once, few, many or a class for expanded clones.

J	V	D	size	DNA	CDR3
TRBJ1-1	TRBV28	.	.	TGTGCCAGCAGAGGGTCCGCGGGAGAAGCTTTCTTT	CASRGSAGEAFF
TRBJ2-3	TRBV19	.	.	TGTGCCAGTAGCCGGTCCGAGTCCGGCACAGATACGCAGTATTTT	CASSRSESGTDTQYF
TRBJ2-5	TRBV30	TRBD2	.	TGTGCCTGGAGGCGGGAGGGCCTAGAGACCCAGTACTTC	CAWRREGLETQYF
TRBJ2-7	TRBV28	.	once	TGTGCCAGCAGTTTTGGTAGCGTGGTCGAGTACTTC	CASSFGSVVEYF
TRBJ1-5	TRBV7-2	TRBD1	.	TGTGCCAGCAGCTTATTAGGACAGGGGCTTAAGCAGCCCCAGCATTTT	CASSLLGQGLKQPQHF
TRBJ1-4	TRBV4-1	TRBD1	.	TGCGCCAGCAGCCAGCTGACAGGGGGGGATGAAAAACTGTTTTTT	CASSQLTGGDEKLFF
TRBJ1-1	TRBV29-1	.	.	TGCAGCGTTGAAGATCGTCAGGGGATGGCGGAAGCTTTCTTT	CSVEDRQGMAEAFF
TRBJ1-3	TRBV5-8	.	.	TGTGCCAGCAGCTTGGTTCGGGGAAACACCATATATTTT	CASSLVRGNTIYF
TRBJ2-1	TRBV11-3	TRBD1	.	TGTGCCAGCAGCCCAGGGGGCGTAGATTACAATGAGCAGTTCTTC	CASSPGGVDYNEQFF
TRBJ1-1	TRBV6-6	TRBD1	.	TGTGCCAGCAGCCCGACAGGGGTTAAGAACACTGAAGCTTTCTTT	CASSPTGVKNTEAFF
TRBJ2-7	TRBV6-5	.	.	TGTGCCAGCATTCCCTTTCCAGGTTCCTACGAGCAGTACTTC	CASIPFPGSYEQYF
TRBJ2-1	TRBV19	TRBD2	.	TGTGCCAGTAGTATGAAGGGACTAGCGGGAGGGAGCTCCTACAATGAGCAGTTCTTC	CASSMKGLAGGSSYNEQFF
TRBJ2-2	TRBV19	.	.	TGTGCCAGTAGTATCGGTTGGCGGGCGAACACCGGGGAGCTGTTTTTT	CASSIGWRANTGELFF
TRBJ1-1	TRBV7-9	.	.	TGTGCCAGCAGCTTAGTAACGGGACACGATGAAGCTTTCTTT	CASSLVTGHDEAFF
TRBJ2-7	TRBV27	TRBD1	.	TGTGCCAGCAGCTACAACGACAGGGGCGAGCAGTACTTC	CASSYNDRGEQYF
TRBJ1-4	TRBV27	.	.	TGTGCCAGCAGTTCCCGCAGGGCGGAGGAAAAACTGTTTTTT	CASSSRRAEEKLFF
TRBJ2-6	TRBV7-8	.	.	TGTGCCAGCAGCTCGCCGGGACTCCACTCTGGGGCCAACGTCCTGACTTTC	CASSSPGLHSGANVLTF
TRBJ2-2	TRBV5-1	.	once	TGCGCCAGCAGCTTGGGATCAGGGAACACCGGGGAGCTGTTTTTT	CASSLGSGNTGELFF
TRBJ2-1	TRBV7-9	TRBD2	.	TGTGCCAGCAGCTTAGTCGGGGGGTATAGCTCCTACAATGAGCAGTTCTTC	CASSLVGGYSSYNEQFF
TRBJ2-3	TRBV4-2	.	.	TGTGCCAGCAGCCAAGCGAAGATCCGGGATACGCAGTATTTT	CASSQAKIRDTQYF
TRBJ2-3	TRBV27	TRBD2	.	TGTGCCAGCAGTCCCCCTAGCGGAAGGACGCAGTATTTT	CASSPPSGRTQYF
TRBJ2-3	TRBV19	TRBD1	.	TGTGCCAGTAGCCTCGGGACAGGGGGCACAGATACGCAGTATTTT	CASSLGTGGTDTQYF
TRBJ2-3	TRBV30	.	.	TGTGCCTGGAGGGCCCCAATTCGGGTAGATACGCAGTATTTT	CAWRAPIRVDTQYF
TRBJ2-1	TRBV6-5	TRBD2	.	TGTGCCAGCAGTTACTCGGTGGCGGGAGGGTACAATGAGCAGTTCTTC	CASSYSVAGGYNEQFF
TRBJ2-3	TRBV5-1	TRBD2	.	TGCGCCAGCAGCACAGGACTAGCGGTCACAGATACGCAGTATTTT	CASSTGLAVTDTQYF
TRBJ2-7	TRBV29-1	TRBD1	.	TGCAGCGTTGAGAAGCCTGTGGACAGGGGGGTCTACGAGCAGTACTTC	CSVEKPVDRGVYEQYF
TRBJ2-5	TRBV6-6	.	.	TGTGCCAGCAGTTACAGGGGTTCAGAGACCCAGTACTTC	CASSYRGSETQYF